This T cell receptor beta chain was sequenced during a study of blood T cell repertoires in COVID-19. Study-wide context: Samples taken during acute and convalescent COVID-19 were collected in the United States, Italy and Spain.

CDR1 is SEHNR, CDR2 FQNEAQ, per germline (reference sequence). V gave up 6 bases and J gave up 5 bases, with 10 bases separating them. This CDR3 has 12 residues. Followed over time, Seattle patients had been enrolled while infection was active. Per the study methods: Using reference gene primer amplification, nucleated cell counts were estimated. TCRdb keeps only in-frame clones here, not all; method: immunoSEQ multiplex PCR. For V, J and clone size, that table is used; D and trimming come from the DNA. The repertoire consists of 160,000 or so clones, with 85% to 95% occurring once and the leading ten covering 1.5% to 2.5%.

This sequence joins TRBV7-9 and TRBJ1-1; no clear D gene. The origin of this receptor is a woman aged 55-69 years with COVID-19, enrolled during active disease. The sample comprised peripheral blood. The CDR3 loop is CASRGDGTEAFF. As DNA, the CDR3 is TGTGCCAGCAGGGGAGATGGGACTGAAGCTTTCTTT.